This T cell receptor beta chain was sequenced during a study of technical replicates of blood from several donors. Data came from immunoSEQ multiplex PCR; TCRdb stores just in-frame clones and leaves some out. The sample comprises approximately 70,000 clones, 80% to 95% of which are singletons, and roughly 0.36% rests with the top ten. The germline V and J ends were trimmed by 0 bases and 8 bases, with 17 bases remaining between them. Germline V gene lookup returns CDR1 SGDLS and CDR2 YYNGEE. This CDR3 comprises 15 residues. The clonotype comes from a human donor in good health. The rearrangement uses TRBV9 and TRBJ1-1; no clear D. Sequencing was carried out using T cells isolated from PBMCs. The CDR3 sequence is CASSVGQGGHIEAFF. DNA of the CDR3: TGTGCCAGCAGCGTAGGACAAGGAGGCCATATAGAAGCTTTCTTT.